The clone carrying this TCR beta chain was recorded many times. Its antigen remains unidentified. TCR alpha and beta CDR3 regions were amplified from RNA using iRepertoire nested multiplex PCR. TCRdb processed the multiplex PCR reads anew with MiXCR; each CDR3 protein has one entry. In the table there are approximately 400,000 distinct CDR3 sequences, approximately 42% of which are singletons. The sample is drawn from a study of glioma-infiltrating T cells. Turning to the study itself: Glioblastomas were WHO grade IV, sampled at first diagnosis; low-grade were grade II. Sequencing aimed for about 4- to 10-fold coverage of about 920,000 peripheral T cells. Presurgical dexamethasone in glioma patients lasted six or fewer days. General observations from the study: Tissue and blood shared very few CDR3 sequences.

Per germline, CDR1 LNHDA and CDR2 SQIVND (reference sequence). CDR3 length: 14 residues. The V segment lost 8 bases and the J segment 3 bases; nucleotides outside the gene matches: 4. The clonotype was recovered from a human donor with low-grade glioma or glioblastoma, undergoing nonglioma brain surgery, or in good health (not recorded which). This rearrangement joins TRBV19 to TRBJ1-4, with 9 bases aligning to TRBD1. Sequenced sample: glioma tissue, nonneoplastic brain tissue, or PBMCs (not recorded which). CDR3 amino acids: CASQQGAANEKLFF. The CDR3 coding sequence is TGTGCCAGTCAACAGGGGGCGGCTAATGAAAAACTGTTTTTT.